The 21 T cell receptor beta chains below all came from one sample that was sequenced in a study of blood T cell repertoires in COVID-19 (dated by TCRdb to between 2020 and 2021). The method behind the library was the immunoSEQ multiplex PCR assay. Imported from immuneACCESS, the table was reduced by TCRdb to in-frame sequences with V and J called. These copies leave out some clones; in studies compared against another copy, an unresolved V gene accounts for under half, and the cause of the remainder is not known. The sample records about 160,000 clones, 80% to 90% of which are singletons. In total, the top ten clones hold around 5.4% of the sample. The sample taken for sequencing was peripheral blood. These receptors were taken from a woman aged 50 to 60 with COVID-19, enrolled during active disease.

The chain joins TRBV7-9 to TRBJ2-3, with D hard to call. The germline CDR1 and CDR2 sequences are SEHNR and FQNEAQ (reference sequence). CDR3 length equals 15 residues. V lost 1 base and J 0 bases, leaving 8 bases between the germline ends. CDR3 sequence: CASSLGGPSTDTQYF. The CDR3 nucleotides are TGTGCCAGCAGCTTAGGAGGTCCTAGCACAGATACGCAGTATTTT.

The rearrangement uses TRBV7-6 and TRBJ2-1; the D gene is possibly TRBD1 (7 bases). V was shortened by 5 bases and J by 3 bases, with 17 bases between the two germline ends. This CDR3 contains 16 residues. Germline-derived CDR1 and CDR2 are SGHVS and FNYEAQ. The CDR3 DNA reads TGTGCCAGCAGCCAATCAACAGGGGAGGTCTACAATGAGCAGTTCTTC. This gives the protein CASSQSTGEVYNEQFF.

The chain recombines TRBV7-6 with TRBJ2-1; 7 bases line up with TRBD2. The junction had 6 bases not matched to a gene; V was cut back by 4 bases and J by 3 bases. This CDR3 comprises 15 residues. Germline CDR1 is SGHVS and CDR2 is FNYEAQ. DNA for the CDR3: TGTGCCAGCAGCTCCGCCCGGGGGGTCTACAATGAGCAGTTCTTC. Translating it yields CASSSARGVYNEQFF.

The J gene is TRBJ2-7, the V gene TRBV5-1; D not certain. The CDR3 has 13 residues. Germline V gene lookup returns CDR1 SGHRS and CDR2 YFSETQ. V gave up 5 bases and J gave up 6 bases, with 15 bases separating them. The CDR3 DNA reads TGCGCCAGCAGTCACGCTCATGGAGTCGAGCAGTACTTC. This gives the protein CASSHAHGVEQYF.

The CDR3 reads CSVESLDSDSYEQYF. The CDR3, as DNA: TGCAGCGTTGAAAGTTTGGACAGTGACTCCTACGAGCAGTACTTC. V is TRBV29-1 and J is TRBJ2-7; weak D call: TRBD1 (6 bases). V dropped 2 bases and J dropped 0 bases, with 14 bases sitting between them. The germline gives CDR1 SQVTM, CDR2 ANQGSEA. The CDR3 extends over 15 amino acids.

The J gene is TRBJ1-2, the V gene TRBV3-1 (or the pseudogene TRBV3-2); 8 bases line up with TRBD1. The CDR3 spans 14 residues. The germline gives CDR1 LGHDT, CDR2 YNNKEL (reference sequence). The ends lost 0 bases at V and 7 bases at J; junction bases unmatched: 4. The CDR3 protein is CASSQEDRVFGYTF. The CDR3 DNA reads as TGTGCCAGCAGCCAAGAGGACAGGGTTTTTGGCTACACCTTC.

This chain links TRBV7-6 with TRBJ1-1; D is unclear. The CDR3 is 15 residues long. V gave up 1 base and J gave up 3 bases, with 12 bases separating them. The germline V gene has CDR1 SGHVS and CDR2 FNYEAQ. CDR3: CASSLGNPRDTEAFF. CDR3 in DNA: TGTGCCAGCAGCTTAGGGAACCCCCGGGACACTGAAGCTTTCTTT. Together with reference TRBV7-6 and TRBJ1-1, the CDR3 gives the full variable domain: GAGVSQSPRYKVTKRGQDVALRCDPISGHVSLYWYRQALGQGPEFLTYFNYEAQQDKSGLPNDRFSAERPEGSISTLTIQRTEQRDSAMYRCASSLGNPRDTEAFFGQGTRLTVV.

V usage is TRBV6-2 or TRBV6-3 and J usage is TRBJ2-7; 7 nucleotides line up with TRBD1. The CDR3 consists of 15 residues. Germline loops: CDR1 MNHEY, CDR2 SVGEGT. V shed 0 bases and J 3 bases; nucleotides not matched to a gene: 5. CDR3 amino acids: CASSYSWDSVYEQYF. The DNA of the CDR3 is TGTGCCAGCAGTTACTCGTGGGACAGTGTCTACGAGCAGTACTTC.

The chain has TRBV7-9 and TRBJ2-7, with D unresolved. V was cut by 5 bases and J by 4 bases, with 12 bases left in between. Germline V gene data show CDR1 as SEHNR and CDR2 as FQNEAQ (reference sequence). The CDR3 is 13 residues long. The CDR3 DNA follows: TGTGCCAGCAGCCCACTGGTAGCTTACGAGCAGTACTTC. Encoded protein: CASSPLVAYEQYF.

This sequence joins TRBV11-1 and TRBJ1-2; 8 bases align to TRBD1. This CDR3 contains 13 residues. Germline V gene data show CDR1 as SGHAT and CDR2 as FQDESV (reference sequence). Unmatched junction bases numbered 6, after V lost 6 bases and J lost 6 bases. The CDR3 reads CASRQGANNGYTF. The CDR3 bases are TGTGCCAGCAGGCAGGGGGCGAACAATGGCTACACCTTC.

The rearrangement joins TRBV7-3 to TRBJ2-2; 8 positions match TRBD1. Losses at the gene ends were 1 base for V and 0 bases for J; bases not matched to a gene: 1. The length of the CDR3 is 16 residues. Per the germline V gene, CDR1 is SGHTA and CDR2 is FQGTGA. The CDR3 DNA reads TGTGCCAGCAGCTTAAGGACAGGGTCGAACACCGGGGAGCTGTTTTTT. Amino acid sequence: CASSLRTGSNTGELFF.

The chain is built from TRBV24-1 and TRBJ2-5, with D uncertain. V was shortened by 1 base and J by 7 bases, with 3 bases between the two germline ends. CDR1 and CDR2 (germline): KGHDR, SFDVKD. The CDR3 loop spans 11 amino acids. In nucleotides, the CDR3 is TGTGCCACCAGTGATTTCGTGACCCAGTACTTC. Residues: CATSDFVTQYF.

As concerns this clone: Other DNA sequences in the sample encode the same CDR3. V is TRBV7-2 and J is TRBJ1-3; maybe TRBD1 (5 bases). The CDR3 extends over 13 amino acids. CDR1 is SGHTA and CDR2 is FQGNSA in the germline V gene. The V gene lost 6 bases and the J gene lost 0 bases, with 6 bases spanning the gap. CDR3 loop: CASSTGSGNTIYF. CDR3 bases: TGTGCCAGCAGTACAGGCTCTGGAAACACCATATATTTT. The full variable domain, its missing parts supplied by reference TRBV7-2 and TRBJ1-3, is GAGVSQSPSNKVTEKGKDVELRCDPISGHTALYWYRQSLGQGLEFLIYFQGNSAPDKSGLPSDRFSAERTGGSVSTLTIQRTQQEDSAVYLCASSTGSGNTIYFGEGSWLTVV.

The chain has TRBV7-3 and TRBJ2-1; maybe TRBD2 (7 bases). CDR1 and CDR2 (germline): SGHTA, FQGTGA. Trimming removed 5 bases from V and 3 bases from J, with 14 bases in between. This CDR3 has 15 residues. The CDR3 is CASSQTGGIYNEQFF. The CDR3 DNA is TGTGCCAGCAGCCAGACGGGGGGCATCTACAATGAGCAGTTCTTC.

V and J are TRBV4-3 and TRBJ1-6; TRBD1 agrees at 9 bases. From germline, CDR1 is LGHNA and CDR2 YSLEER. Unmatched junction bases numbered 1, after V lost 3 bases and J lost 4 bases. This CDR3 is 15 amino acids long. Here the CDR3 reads CASSHGQGYNSPLHF. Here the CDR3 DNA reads TGCGCCAGCAGCCACGGACAGGGGTATAATTCACCCCTCCACTTT.

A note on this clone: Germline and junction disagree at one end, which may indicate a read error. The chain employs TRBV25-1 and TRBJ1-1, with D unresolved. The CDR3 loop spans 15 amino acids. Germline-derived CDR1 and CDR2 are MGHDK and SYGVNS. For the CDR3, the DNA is TGTGCCAACAGTGAATGGAGTAGTGGGAACACTGAAGCTTTCTTT. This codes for CANSEWSSGNTEAFF.

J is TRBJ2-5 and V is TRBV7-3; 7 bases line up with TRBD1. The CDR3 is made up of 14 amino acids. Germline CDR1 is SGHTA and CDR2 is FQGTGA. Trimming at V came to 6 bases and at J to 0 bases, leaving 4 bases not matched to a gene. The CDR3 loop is CASSNDRDQETQYF. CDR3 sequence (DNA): TGTGCCAGCAGTAACGACAGGGACCAAGAGACCCAGTACTTC.

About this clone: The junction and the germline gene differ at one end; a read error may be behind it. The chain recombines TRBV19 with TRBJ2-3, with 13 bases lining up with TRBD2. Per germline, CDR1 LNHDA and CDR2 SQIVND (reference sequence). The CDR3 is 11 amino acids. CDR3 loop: CASSDGTSGVF. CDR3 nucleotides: TGTGCCAGTAGTGACGGGACTAGCGGGGTTTTT.

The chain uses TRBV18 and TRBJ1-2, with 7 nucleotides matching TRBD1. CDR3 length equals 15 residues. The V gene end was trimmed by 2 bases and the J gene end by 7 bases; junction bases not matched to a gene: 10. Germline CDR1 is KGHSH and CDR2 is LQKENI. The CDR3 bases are TGTGCCAGCTCACCAGCTGACAGGGTCGGCGGTGGCTACACCTTC. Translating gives CASSPADRVGGGYTF.

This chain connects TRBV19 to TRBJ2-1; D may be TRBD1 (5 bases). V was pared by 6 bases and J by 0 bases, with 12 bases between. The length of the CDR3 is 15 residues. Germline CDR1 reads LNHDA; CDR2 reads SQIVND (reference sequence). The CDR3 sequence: CASSITGNSYNEQFF. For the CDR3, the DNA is TGTGCCAGTAGCATCACAGGTAACTCCTACAATGAGCAGTTCTTC. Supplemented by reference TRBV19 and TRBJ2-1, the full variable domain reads DGGITQSPKYLFRKEGQNVTLSCEQNLNHDAMYWYRQDPGQGLRLIYYSQIVNDFQKGDIAEGYSVSREKKESFPLTVTSAQKNPTAFYLCASSITGNSYNEQFFGPGTRLTVL.

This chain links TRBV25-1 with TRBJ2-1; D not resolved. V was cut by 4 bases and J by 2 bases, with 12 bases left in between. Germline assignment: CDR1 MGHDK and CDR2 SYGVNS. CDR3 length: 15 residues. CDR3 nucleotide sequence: TGTGCCAGCAGTGGCCCGACTTGGCCCTACAATGAGCAGTTCTTC. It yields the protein CASSGPTWPYNEQFF. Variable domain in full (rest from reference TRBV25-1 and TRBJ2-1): EADIYQTPRYLVIGTGKKITLECSQTMGHDKMYWYQQDPGMELHLIHYSYGVNSTEKGDLSSESTVSRIRTEHFPLTLESARPSHTSQYLCASSGPTWPYNEQFFGPGTRLTVL.